The T cell receptor (beta chain) described here comes from a study of neurological immune-mediated disorders. Noted time point: longitudinal time-point 3. CDR3 length: 14 amino acids. V shed 0 bases, J shed 6 bases, and the junction held 2 bases outside the gene matches. The V gene's germline CDR1 is SGHRS and CDR2 YFSETQ. TCRdb reprocessed the 5' RACE reads via MiXCR and lists one record per CDR3 protein. The data hold roughly 45,000 distinct CDR3 sequences, with roughly 14% observed a single time. This clonotype has ten or more counts. Sequencing was carried out using PBMCs. The sequence was obtained from a man aged 25 to 40 in good health. The rearrangement uses TRBV5-1 and TRBJ2-2; 7 bases agree with TRBD1. The DNA for the CDR3 is TGCGCCAGCAGCTTGGTGCAGGGGGCCGGGGAGCTGTTTTTT. Its protein is CASSLVQGAGELFF.